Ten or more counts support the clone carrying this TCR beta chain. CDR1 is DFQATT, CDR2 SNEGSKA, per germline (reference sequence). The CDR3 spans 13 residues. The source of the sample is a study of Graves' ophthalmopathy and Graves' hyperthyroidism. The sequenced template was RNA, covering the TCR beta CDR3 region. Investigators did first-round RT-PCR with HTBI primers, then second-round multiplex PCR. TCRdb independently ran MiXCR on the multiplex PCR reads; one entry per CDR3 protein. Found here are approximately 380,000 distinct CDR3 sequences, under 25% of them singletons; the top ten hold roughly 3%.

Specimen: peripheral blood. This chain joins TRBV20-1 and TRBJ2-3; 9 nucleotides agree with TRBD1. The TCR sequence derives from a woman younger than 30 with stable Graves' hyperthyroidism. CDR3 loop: CSATGGGLDTQYF. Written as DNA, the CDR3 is TGCAGCGCCACAGGGGGCGGATTAGATACGCAGTATTTT.